The 5 T cell receptor beta chains below come from one sample, sequenced in a study of blood T cell repertoires in COVID-19. Method: immunoSEQ multiplex PCR; TCRdb's copy keeps in-frame clones and lacks some. The data contain over 150,000 clones, 86% of them seen just once; the ten biggest clones take up around 8.6%. Material for sequencing was peripheral blood. These receptors were collected from a man aged 45-65 years with active or convalescent COVID-19.

The chain couples TRBV18 to TRBJ2-5, with TRBD1 matching 7 bases. The ends lost 6 bases at V and 0 bases at J; junction bases unmatched: 4. The germline gives CDR1 KGHSH, CDR2 LQKENI. This CDR3 region has 14 residues. CDR3 coding DNA: TGTGCCAGCTCCCCGGACAGGAACCAAGAGACCCAGTACTTC. Translated: CASSPDRNQETQYF.

This clone was observed a handful of times. This chain links TRBV14 with TRBJ1-3; D not certain. V was trimmed by 4 bases and J by 3 bases, leaving 13 bases between them. This CDR3 comprises 15 residues. Germline CDR1 is SGHDN and CDR2 is FVKESK. The DNA of the CDR3 is TGTGCCAGCAGCCCCTTTGTCGGGGATGGAAACACCATATATTTT. Translated: CASSPFVGDGNTIYF.

The chain uses TRBV28 and TRBJ2-7; 12 nucleotides line up with TRBD2. The V gene end was trimmed by 2 bases and the J gene end by 6 bases; junction bases not matched to a gene: 8. CDR1 is MDHEN, CDR2 SYDVKM, per germline. The CDR3 has 16 amino acids. For the CDR3, the DNA is TGTGCCAGCAGTTTAGGTAGCCTAGCGGGAGGGGGCGAGCAGTACTTC. Translation: CASSLGSLAGGGEQYF.

The V call is TRBV7-3, the J call TRBJ2-2; a possible D gene is TRBD1 (6 bases). The CDR3 runs 17 residues. Trimming shortened V by 5 bases and J by 5 bases, and 21 bases separated the two germline ends. Germline V gene data show CDR1 as SGHTA and CDR2 as FQGTGA. The CDR3 here is CASSLGGGRPRTGELFF. CDR3 DNA sequence: TGTGCCAGCAGCCTCGGTGGGGGCCGCCCCAGGACCGGGGAGCTGTTTTTT.

V usage is TRBV12-5 and J usage is TRBJ1-5; possibly TRBD1 for D (5 bases). This CDR3 comprises 14 residues. V lost 6 bases and J 6 bases, leaving 15 bases between the germline ends. The germline V gene encodes CDR1 LGHNT and CDR2 FRNRAP. CDR3 sequence (DNA): TGTGCTAGTGGCCGGTCGGGGGGAAGTCAGCCCCAGCATTTT. Its protein product is CASGRSGGSQPQHF.